This is a list of T cell receptor beta chains from one sample in a study of identical twins. TCRdb re-derived calls from the 5' RACE reads in MiXCR, one entry per CDR3 protein. The data contain more than 200,000 distinct CDR3 sequences, roughly an eighth of them singletons. The sample comprised memory (CD45RO+) T cells sorted from blood. The receptors shown here come from a woman aged 18 to 35 in good health. Both conserved end residues are part of each CDR3. Each record gives: D gene, V gene, J gene, CDR3 protein. A D gene is named only where the DNA matches it firmly.

d_gene: TRBD2; v_gene: TRBV5-1; j_gene: TRBJ2-5; CDR3aa: CASSLGLAETQYF
d_gene: NA; v_gene: TRBV6-6; j_gene: TRBJ2-7; CDR3aa: CASRGAHEQYF
d_gene: TRBD2; v_gene: TRBV2; j_gene: TRBJ2-1; CDR3aa: CASLRREGEDEQFF
d_gene: TRBD1; v_gene: TRBV20-1; j_gene: TRBJ2-3; CDR3aa: CSVRDRAHTDTQYF
d_gene: NA; v_gene: TRBV29-1; j_gene: TRBJ2-1; CDR3aa: CSVLGGRDLNEQFF
d_gene: NA; v_gene: TRBV4-3; j_gene: TRBJ2-3; CDR3aa: CASSQELRGTRGQGAQYF
d_gene: NA; v_gene: TRBV27; j_gene: TRBJ1-1; CDR3aa: CASSEMTGNTEAFF
d_gene: NA; v_gene: TRBV6-2/TRBV6-3; j_gene: TRBJ1-1; CDR3aa: CASSGGALAEAFF
d_gene: TRBD2; v_gene: TRBV27; j_gene: TRBJ2-2; CDR3aa: CASTPVGTSGTGELFF
d_gene: TRBD1; v_gene: TRBV29-1; j_gene: TRBJ2-4; CDR3aa: CSPMDRGENIQYF
d_gene: NA; v_gene: TRBV7-6; j_gene: TRBJ1-5; CDR3aa: CASSDSKNQPQHF
d_gene: NA; v_gene: TRBV12-3/TRBV12-4; j_gene: TRBJ1-4; CDR3aa: CASKRGPNEKLFF
d_gene: TRBD2; v_gene: TRBV6-2/TRBV6-3; j_gene: TRBJ2-1; CDR3aa: CASTGWSGRANEQFF
d_gene: TRBD1; v_gene: TRBV3-1; j_gene: TRBJ1-2; CDR3aa: CASSQAGGGGYTF
d_gene: NA; v_gene: TRBV29-1; j_gene: TRBJ2-5; CDR3aa: CSVDFQETQYF
d_gene: NA; v_gene: TRBV3-1; j_gene: TRBJ2-1; CDR3aa: CASSARGEQFF
d_gene: NA; v_gene: TRBV18; j_gene: TRBJ2-6; CDR3aa: CASSPTGRNSGANVLTF
d_gene: TRBD1; v_gene: TRBV20-1; j_gene: TRBJ2-7; CDR3aa: CSASPGTGSHEQYF
d_gene: NA; v_gene: TRBV7-3; j_gene: TRBJ2-7; CDR3aa: CASSPGLSLDEQYF
d_gene: NA; v_gene: TRBV9; j_gene: TRBJ1-3; CDR3aa: CASSVEGRTFSGNTIYF
d_gene: NA; v_gene: TRBV7-9; j_gene: TRBJ1-1; CDR3aa: CASSLSSAPNTEAFF
d_gene: TRBD1; v_gene: TRBV11-2; j_gene: TRBJ2-2; CDR3aa: CASSLGTGTAGELFF
d_gene: TRBD2; v_gene: TRBV12-3/TRBV12-4; j_gene: TRBJ2-5; CDR3aa: CASSPAGKGPQETQYF
d_gene: NA; v_gene: TRBV7-9; j_gene: TRBJ1-1; CDR3aa: CASSLAPGEAFF
d_gene: NA; v_gene: TRBV20-1; j_gene: TRBJ1-2; CDR3aa: CSASLQGPNYGYTF
d_gene: NA; v_gene: TRBV29-1; j_gene: TRBJ2-4; CDR3aa: CSVARGGIQYF
d_gene: NA; v_gene: TRBV12-3/TRBV12-4; j_gene: TRBJ1-1; CDR3aa: CASSFMIRVGTEAFF
d_gene: NA; v_gene: TRBV7-7; j_gene: TRBJ2-3; CDR3aa: CASSLALVTDTQYF
d_gene: TRBD2; v_gene: TRBV5-1; j_gene: TRBJ2-7; CDR3aa: CASSQTTLSGRAYEQYF
d_gene: NA; v_gene: TRBV7-6; j_gene: TRBJ2-5; CDR3aa: CASTGVEETQYF
d_gene: NA; v_gene: TRBV12-3/TRBV12-4; j_gene: TRBJ1-5; CDR3aa: CASSLGHKNQPQHF
d_gene: NA; v_gene: TRBV11-3; j_gene: TRBJ2-7; CDR3aa: CASSLGRAGSYEQYF
d_gene: NA; v_gene: TRBV9; j_gene: TRBJ1-1; CDR3aa: CASSVSGGRTEAFF
d_gene: NA; v_gene: TRBV5-5; j_gene: TRBJ1-5; CDR3aa: CASSPKGGVGNQPQHF
d_gene: NA; v_gene: TRBV29-1; j_gene: TRBJ2-3; CDR3aa: CSVEGKPDTQYF
d_gene: NA; v_gene: TRBV6-1; j_gene: TRBJ2-7; CDR3aa: CASEEAIGPPSYEQYF
d_gene: NA; v_gene: TRBV20-1; j_gene: TRBJ2-1; CDR3aa: CSASPSGRSLNEQFF
d_gene: NA; v_gene: TRBV12-3/TRBV12-4; j_gene: TRBJ2-1; CDR3aa: CASSLPPSEQFF
d_gene: TRBD2; v_gene: TRBV12-5; j_gene: TRBJ2-3; CDR3aa: CASGSSGRDTQYF
d_gene: NA; v_gene: TRBV7-2; j_gene: TRBJ2-3; CDR3aa: CASSPFWGSKDTQYF
d_gene: NA; v_gene: TRBV7-9; j_gene: TRBJ1-6; CDR3aa: CASSLGTPNSPLHF
d_gene: NA; v_gene: TRBV6-1; j_gene: TRBJ1-6; CDR3aa: CASTATPGLNSPLHF
d_gene: NA; v_gene: TRBV12-3/TRBV12-4; j_gene: TRBJ1-2; CDR3aa: CASSHGNSANYGYTF
d_gene: TRBD1; v_gene: TRBV18; j_gene: TRBJ1-2; CDR3aa: CASSLGQGDYGYTF
d_gene: TRBD2; v_gene: TRBV18; j_gene: TRBJ2-1; CDR3aa: CASSPTAGGLNEQFF
d_gene: NA; v_gene: TRBV30; j_gene: TRBJ2-1; CDR3aa: CAWSVPSGGDEQFF
d_gene: NA; v_gene: TRBV20-1; j_gene: TRBJ1-1; CDR3aa: CSARPGTNTEAFF
d_gene: NA; v_gene: TRBV5-6; j_gene: TRBJ2-1; CDR3aa: CASSSGIYNEQFF
d_gene: TRBD1; v_gene: TRBV20-1; j_gene: TRBJ2-7; CDR3aa: CSARRGGGSRYEQYF
d_gene: TRBD2; v_gene: TRBV5-1; j_gene: TRBJ2-1; CDR3aa: CASSWDYAAYNEQFF
d_gene: TRBD2; v_gene: TRBV5-1; j_gene: TRBJ2-1; CDR3aa: CASNEGSGNNEQFF
d_gene: NA; v_gene: TRBV3-1; j_gene: TRBJ2-3; CDR3aa: CASSQVRLDTQYF
d_gene: NA; v_gene: TRBV20-1; j_gene: TRBJ2-7; CDR3aa: CSARGPYGSEQYF
d_gene: TRBD1; v_gene: TRBV2; j_gene: TRBJ1-1; CDR3aa: CASRNRGEAFF
d_gene: NA; v_gene: TRBV10-2; j_gene: TRBJ2-1; CDR3aa: CASRGHHMEAGNNEQFF
d_gene: NA; v_gene: TRBV2; j_gene: TRBJ1-1; CDR3aa: CASSAGSKAFF
d_gene: TRBD1; v_gene: TRBV12-3/TRBV12-4; j_gene: TRBJ1-2; CDR3aa: CASSPQGGHGYTF